The sequence of this TCR beta chain was determined in a study of a mutant IDH1 vaccine in newly diagnosed glioma. In the study overall: Patients were given eight vaccinations, scheduled in weeks 1, 3, 5, 7, 11, 15, 19 and 23. Radiotherapy, temozolomide, or both had been given previously, and both were given to most. Either 4-6 weeks after radiotherapy alone or alongside temozolomide, vaccination was begun.

Assay: immunoSEQ multiplex PCR; the TCRdb copy retains only in-frame clones and omits some. The repertoire holds tens of thousands of clones, with around 80% as singletons. In germline, CDR1 is PRHDT, CDR2 FYEKMQ (reference sequence). The CDR3 totals 15 residues. V was cut by 0 bases and J by 2 bases, with 8 bases left in between. Regarding the study as a whole: Of the patients, roughly 93% had vaccine-induced immune responses.

This sample's time point: week 23, last vaccination. With topical imiquimod, each dose of the vaccine consisted of 300 ug of mutant IDH1 20-mer peptide. Concerning this clone itself: Antigen: not known.

This TCR was sampled from a middle-aged woman with glioma. Some clones in this sample may be carry-over from other donors' samples. The chain joins TRBV13 to TRBJ1-5; D perhaps matches TRBD1 (5 bases). The sequences come from PBMCs, collected from a glioma patient whose treatment included an IDH1 peptide vaccine. The CDR3 sequence is CASSLGRGGNQPQHF. DNA for the CDR3: TGTGCCAGCAGCTTAGGCCGGGGGGGCAATCAGCCCCAGCATTTT. The full variable domain, completed using reference TRBV13 and TRBJ1-5, is AAGVIQSPRHLIKEKRETATLKCYPIPRHDTVYWYQQGPGQDPQFLISFYEKMQSDKGSIPDRFSAQQFSDYHSELNMSSLELGDSALYFCASSLGRGGNQPQHFGDGTRLSIL.